The 2 T cell receptor beta chains below all came from one sample that was sequenced in a study of technical replicates of blood from a few donors. The data were produced by immunoSEQ multiplex PCR, yet TCRdb's version contains in-frame clones alone and is incomplete. The sample records approximately 59,000 clones, more than 90% being singletons. The sequenced sample was PBMCs. The receptors here all came from a human donor in good health. Some clones in this sample may be carry-over from other donors' samples.

The chain is built from TRBV19 and TRBJ1-5; maybe TRBD1 (6 bases). Per the germline V gene, CDR1 is LNHDA and CDR2 is SQIVND (reference sequence). The CDR3 is 14 amino acids. V was trimmed by 3 bases and J by 6 bases, leaving 12 bases between them. CDR3 sequence (DNA): TGTGCCAGTAGTATTGGGGGGGCAGGTCAGCCCCAGCATTTT. Translation gives CASSIGGAGQPQHF.

This chain uses TRBV5-1 with TRBJ2-7; 12 bases are shared with TRBD2. V lost 5 bases to trimming and J lost 1 base; unmatched junction nucleotides: 7. This CDR3 has 16 residues. The germline gives CDR1 SGHRS, CDR2 YFSETQ. CDR3 nucleotides: TGCGCCAGCAGTAGACTAGCGGGGGAACAATCCTACGAGCAGTACTTC. Translating gives CASSRLAGEQSYEQYF. Full variable domain (rest looked up from reference TRBV5-1 and TRBJ2-7): KAGVTQTPRYLIKTRGQQVTLSCSPISGHRSVSWYQQTPGQGLQFLFEYFSETQRNKGNFPGRFSGRQFSNSRSEMNVSTLELGDSALYLCASSRLAGEQSYEQYFGPGTRLTVT.